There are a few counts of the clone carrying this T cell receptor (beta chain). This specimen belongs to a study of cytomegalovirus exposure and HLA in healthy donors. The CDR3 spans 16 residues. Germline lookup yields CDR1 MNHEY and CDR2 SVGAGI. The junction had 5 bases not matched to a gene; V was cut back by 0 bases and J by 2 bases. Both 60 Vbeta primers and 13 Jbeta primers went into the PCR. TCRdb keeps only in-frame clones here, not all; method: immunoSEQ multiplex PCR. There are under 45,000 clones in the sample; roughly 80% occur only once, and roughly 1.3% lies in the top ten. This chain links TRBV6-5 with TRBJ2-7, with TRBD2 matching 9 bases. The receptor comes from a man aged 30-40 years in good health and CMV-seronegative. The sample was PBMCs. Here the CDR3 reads CASSYSGTSSAYEQYF. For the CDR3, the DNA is TGTGCCAGCAGTTACTCCGGGACTAGCAGCGCCTACGAGCAGTACTTC.